What follows are 18 T cell receptor beta chains derived from one specimen sequenced in a study of radiotherapy plus CTLA-4 blockade in lung cancer. The data were produced by immunoSEQ multiplex PCR, yet TCRdb's version contains in-frame clones alone and is incomplete. The repertoire holds approximately 81,000 clones, around 78% seen once, with approximately 4% in the top ten. The sequences come from peripheral blood, collected from a patient treated with radiotherapy plus ipilimumab. All receptors derive from a human donor with non-small cell lung cancer who had a partial response to radiotherapy plus ipilimumab. Some clones in this sample may be carry-over from other donors' samples.

This chain uses TRBV28 with TRBJ2-7; 9 bases map to TRBD2. The CDR3 has 15 residues. Germline V lookup: CDR1 MDHEN, CDR2 SYDVKM. Trimming at V came to 4 bases and at J to 3 bases, leaving 7 bases not matched to a gene. Here the CDR3 DNA reads TGTGCCAGCAGTTCCCCCCCTAGCGGGATCTACGAGCAGTACTTC. Translated, it gives CASSSPPSGIYEQYF. The full variable domain, in which reference TRBV28 and TRBJ2-7 provide the parts outside the CDR3, is DVKVTQSSRYLVKRTGEKVFLECVQDMDHENMFWYRQDPGLGLRLIYFSYDVKMKEKGDIPEGYSVSREKKERFSLILESASTNQTSMYLCASSSPPSGIYEQYFGPGTRLTVT.

This chain joins TRBV4-3 and TRBJ2-7; 7 bases line up with TRBD1. The V segment lost 3 bases and the J segment 2 bases; nucleotides outside the gene matches: 4. This CDR3 is 14 amino acids long. Germline CDR1 is LGHNA and CDR2 is YSLEER. The CDR3 region is CASSQRQGTYEQYF. CDR3 coding DNA: TGCGCCAGCAGCCAGAGACAGGGTACCTACGAGCAGTACTTC.

The chain carries TRBV2 and TRBJ1-1; D possibly corresponds to TRBD1 (5 bases). The length of the CDR3 is 15 residues. Trimming left V 2 bases short and J 3 bases short, with 13 bases between. Germline values: CDR1 SNHLY, CDR2 FYNNEI. For the CDR3, the DNA is TGTGCCAGCAGTGAATCTCCGGGGGTCGACACTGAAGCTTTCTTT. Its translation is CASSESPGVDTEAFF.

V is TRBV29-1 and J is TRBJ1-1; D not resolved. V lost 3 bases and J lost 2, with 10 bases in between. Looked up from germline, CDR1 is SQVTM and CDR2 is ANQGSEA. The CDR3 totals 13 residues. The CDR3, as DNA: TGCAGCGTTGAGGGCGAAGACAACACTGAAGCTTTCTTT. Its protein product is CSVEGEDNTEAFF.

The CDR3 is CASSPGVKSEQFF. Here the CDR3 DNA reads TGTGCCAGCAGCCCAGGCGTAAAGAGTGAGCAGTTCTTC. V is TRBV9 and J is TRBJ2-1; D not certain. The germline gives CDR1 SGDLS, CDR2 YYNGEE. V dropped 4 bases and J dropped 9 bases, with 14 bases sitting between them. This CDR3 has 13 residues.

The chain carries TRBV19 and TRBJ2-1; TRBD2 aligns across 9 bases. This CDR3 spans 15 amino acids. CDR1 and CDR2 from the germline V gene are LNHDA and SQIVND (reference sequence). The junction had 11 bases not matched to a gene; V was cut back by 7 bases and J by 7 bases. CDR3 loop: CASTNIAGGRNEQFF. The CDR3 DNA follows: TGTGCCAGTACCAATATTGCGGGGGGGCGAAATGAGCAGTTCTTC.

V gene TRBV27 combines with J gene TRBJ2-5, with TRBD2 identical over 9 bases. The CDR3 extends over 19 amino acids. Per germline, CDR1 MNHEY and CDR2 SMNVEV (reference sequence). Losses at the gene ends were 0 bases for V and 1 base for J; bases not matched to a gene: 12. The CDR3 nucleotides read TGTGCCAGCAGTTTATCGGGGGGCGGGACTAGCTCGTTCCAAGAGACCCAGTACTTC. Protein: CASSLSGGGTSSFQETQYF.

This rearrangement joins TRBV7-8 to TRBJ1-2; the match to TRBD1 covers 10 bases. Losses at the gene ends were 5 bases for V and 1 base for J; bases not matched to a gene: 4. The CDR3 has 15 amino acids. Germline CDR1 SGHVS, CDR2 FQNEAQ. The chain's CDR3 is CASSTGTGVNYGYTF. In nucleotides, the CDR3 is TGTGCCAGCAGCACAGGGACAGGGGTTAACTATGGCTACACCTTC.

This chain joins TRBV19 and TRBJ2-1; 8 bases map to TRBD2. From germline, CDR1 is LNHDA and CDR2 SQIVND (reference sequence). With 9 bases clipped from V and 10 bases from J, the junction kept 11 bases outside the gene matches. This CDR3 has 13 amino acids. DNA for the CDR3: TGTGCCAGCCTAAAACCGGGACTAGAAGAGCAGTTCTTC. Its translation: CASLKPGLEEQFF.

The table lists this clone with a few counts. Other DNA sequences of this sample code for an identical CDR3. The rearrangement joins TRBV7-2 to TRBJ2-1; unclear D gene. Deletions cut 5 bases from V and 3 bases from J, with 8 bases between. CDR1 is SGHTA, CDR2 FQGNSA, per germline. This CDR3 is 13 amino acids long. CDR3 residues: CASSLVLYNEQFF. The CDR3 DNA follows: TGTGCCAGCAGCCTAGTCCTCTACAATGAGCAGTTCTTC.

The genes are TRBV28 and TRBJ2-7; the D gene is possibly TRBD2 (6 bases). Looked up from germline, CDR1 is MDHEN and CDR2 is SYDVKM. V was trimmed by 6 bases and J by 4 bases, leaving 19 bases between them. CDR3 length: 15 residues. The CDR3, as DNA: TGTGCCAGCAGGGGGAGCGGGTCGGAATTATACGAGCAGTACTTC. It codes for CASRGSGSELYEQYF.

The chain combines TRBV28 with TRBJ1-1; 8 positions agree with TRBD1. CDR1 and CDR2 (germline): MDHEN, SYDVKM. This CDR3 is 14 amino acids long. V lost 5 bases to trimming and J lost 4 bases; unmatched junction nucleotides: 6. CDR3 loop: CASSPPQGATEAFF. CDR3 coding DNA: TGTGCCAGCAGTCCCCCTCAGGGGGCCACTGAAGCTTTCTTT.

In its sample, this clone was seen a few times. The chain couples TRBV2 to TRBJ2-3; no definite D call. V gave up 7 bases and J gave up 3 bases, with 8 bases separating them. The CDR3 length is 12 residues. CDR1 and CDR2 from the germline V gene are SNHLY and FYNNEI. The CDR3: CASNLGTDTQYF. The DNA for the CDR3 is TGTGCCAGCAACCTAGGAACAGATACGCAGTATTTT. Full variable domain (remainder filled in from reference TRBV2 and TRBJ2-3): EPEVTQTPSHQVTQMGQEVILRCVPISNHLYFYWYRQILGQKVEFLVSFYNNEISEKSEIFDDQFSVERPDGSNFTLKIRSTKLEDSAMYFCASNLGTDTQYFGPGTRLTVL.

The chain is built from TRBV18 and TRBJ2-5, with D possibly matching TRBD2 (5 bases). Per germline, CDR1 KGHSH and CDR2 LQKENI. CDR3 length: 15 residues. Trimming removed 0 bases at V and 5 bases at J, with 13 bases between. The CDR3, as DNA: TGTGCCAGCTCACCACCTCGAACAAAGCGGGAGACCCAGTACTTC. This gives the protein CASSPPRTKRETQYF.

V gene TRBV6-5 combines with J gene TRBJ1-5; D call uncertain. Germline assignment: CDR1 MNHEY and CDR2 SVGAGI. There are 14 residues in the CDR3. V was shortened by 5 bases and J by 5 bases, with 13 bases between the two germline ends. The CDR3 region is CASSEINSYQPQHF. CDR3 DNA: TGTGCCAGCAGTGAAATAAACAGCTATCAGCCCCAGCATTTT.

In this sample, this clone turned up once. V usage is TRBV5-1 and J usage is TRBJ2-5, with 8 bases lining up with TRBD2. Losses at the gene ends were 1 base for V and 5 bases for J; bases not matched to a gene: 16. This CDR3 is 18 amino acids long. CDR1 is SGHRS, CDR2 YFSETQ, per germline. Written as DNA, the CDR3 is TGCGCCAGCAGCTTGTTGGGGCCCAGCGGGGGTCGCGGGGAGACCCAGTACTTC. Protein: CASSLLGPSGGRGETQYF.

This clone has a single count. CDR3 DNA: TGTGCCAGCAGCTTAGCCGGGACTAGCGGAGAGACCCAGTACTTC. Translation: CASSLAGTSGETQYF. The chain links TRBV7-9 to TRBJ2-5, with TRBD2 identical over 11 bases. With 0 bases clipped from V and 4 bases from J, the junction kept 1 base outside the gene matches. This CDR3 contains 15 residues. Germline V gene data show CDR1 as SEHNR and CDR2 as FQNEAQ (reference sequence).

The chain recombines TRBV7-8 with TRBJ2-2, with 9 positions matching TRBD1. The germline gives CDR1 SGHVS, CDR2 FQNEAQ. Trimming removed 2 bases from V and 5 bases from J; junction bases left unmatched: 6. The CDR3 totals 16 residues. The CDR3 DNA reads TGTGCCAGCAGCTTAAAACGGACAGGGGAAACCGGGGAGCTGTTTTTT. Translating gives CASSLKRTGETGELFF. The full variable domain, rest sourced from reference TRBV7-8 and TRBJ2-2, is GAGVSQSPRYKVAKRGQDVALRCDPISGHVSLFWYQQALGQGPEFLTYFQNEAQLDKSGLPSDRFFAERPEGSVSTLKIQRTQQEDSAVYLCASSLKRTGETGELFFGEGSRLTVL.